These 13 T cell receptor beta chains came from one sample sequenced in a study of cytotoxic CD8 clonotypes in ibrutinib-treated CLL. Clones were read by immunoSEQ multiplex PCR, and TCRdb kept only the in-frame ones, dropping some. The sample has 150,000 to 200,000 clones, over 75% seen once. This specimen consisted of PBMCs, obtained at disease progression, from a patient treated with ibrutinib. All receptors come from a human donor with chronic lymphocytic leukemia.

The chain uses TRBV6-5 and TRBJ2-3, with D uncertain. Germline V gives CDR1 MNHEY, CDR2 SVGAGI. The V gene lost 2 bases and the J gene lost 2 bases, with 8 bases spanning the gap. This CDR3 has 14 amino acids. CDR3 amino acids: CASSYGPPTDTQYF. DNA for the CDR3: TGTGCCAGCAGTTACGGGCCGCCCACAGATACGCAGTATTTT.

The chain combines TRBV1 with TRBJ2-7. TRBV1 is recorded as a pseudogene. CDR3 length: 15 residues. CDR3 protein: CTSSQVPPLPYEQYF. CDR3 DNA sequence: TGCACCAGCAGCCAAGTCCCACCCTTACCTTACGAGCAGTACTTC.

This chain links TRBV7-6 with TRBJ2-5; 7 bases are a match to TRBD1. This CDR3 has 18 residues. The germline V gene has CDR1 SGHVS and CDR2 FNYEAQ. The junction had 17 bases not matched to a gene; V was cut back by 3 bases and J by 4 bases. The chain's CDR3 is CASSFIAPDRWGPETQYF. CDR3 nucleotide sequence: TGTGCCAGCAGCTTCATAGCCCCGGACAGGTGGGGGCCAGAGACCCAGTACTTC.

This chain links TRBV6-6 with TRBJ1-1; D is possibly TRBD1 (6 bases). Germline values: CDR1 MNHNY, CDR2 SVGAGI (reference sequence). The CDR3 runs 16 residues. Trimming shortened V by 7 bases and J by 3 bases, and 21 bases separated the two germline ends. This CDR3 is CASTFSGGTLDTEAFF. The CDR3 coding sequence is TGTGCCAGCACCTTCTCTGGTGGGACATTGGACACTGAAGCTTTCTTT.

The gene calls are TRBV10-3 and TRBJ2-1, with no clear D. Trimming left V 3 bases short and J 9 bases short, with 18 bases between. Per germline, CDR1 ENHRY and CDR2 SYGVKD. The CDR3 spans 15 residues. CDR3 coding DNA: TGTGCCATCAGTGATTTTGAGACGGAAGCAGGTGAGCAGTTCTTC. It is translated as CAISDFETEAGEQFF.

The chain recombines TRBV11-2 with TRBJ1-2; 8 bases match TRBD1. This CDR3 comprises 14 residues. Trimming removed 5 bases from V and 8 bases from J; junction bases left unmatched: 10. CDR1 SGHAT and CDR2 FQNNGV come from the germline V gene. The chain's CDR3 is CASSLTGGWWGYTF. CDR3 coding DNA: TGTGCCAGCAGCCTAACAGGGGGTTGGTGGGGCTACACCTTC.

The J gene is TRBJ2-2, the V gene TRBV5-1, with D possibly TRBD2 on 6 matching bases. V was shortened by 5 bases and J by 6 bases, with 14 bases between the two germline ends. CDR1 is SGHRS and CDR2 is YFSETQ in the germline V gene. The CDR3 is 14 amino acids. CDR3 residues: CASRGSGWSGELFF. CDR3 DNA: TGCGCCAGCAGGGGTAGCGGTTGGTCCGGGGAGCTGTTTTTT.

This clone came up once. This sequence joins TRBV30 and TRBJ1-1, with D unclear. There are 12 residues in the CDR3. Germline V gene sequence: CDR1 GTSNPN, CDR2 SVGIG (reference sequence). The ends were cut back, 0 bases at V and 8 bases at J, with 10 bases in the middle. The CDR3 DNA reads TGTGCCTGGAGTGTAGGTAATCGGGAAGCTTTCTTT. Translated: CAWSVGNREAFF. Variable domain in full (rest from reference TRBV30 and TRBJ1-1): SQTIHQWPATLVQPVGSPLSLECTVEGTSNPNLYWYRQAAGRGLQLLFYSVGIGQISSEVPQNLSASRPQDRQFILSSKKLLLSDSGFYLCAWSVGNREAFFGQGTRLTVV.

This chain links TRBV7-3 with TRBJ1-1; perhaps TRBD1 as D (6 bases). CDR3 length equals 15 residues. Germline V lookup: CDR1 SGHTA, CDR2 FQGTGA. Trimming removed 5 bases at V and 1 base at J, with 14 bases between. The CDR3, as DNA: TGTGCCAGCAGCCTCCCTGGACAGCCGAACACTGAAGCTTTCTTT. It encodes CASSLPGQPNTEAFF.

This clone was seen only a few times. The genes are TRBV4-2 and TRBJ1-5; 8 bases fit TRBD1. There are 16 residues in the CDR3. The V segment lost 0 bases and the J segment 2 bases; nucleotides outside the gene matches: 3. CDR1 is LGHNA and CDR2 is YNFKEQ in the germline V gene. This CDR3 reads CASSQDNRGGNQPQHF. CDR3 coding DNA: TGTGCCAGCAGCCAAGATAACAGGGGGGGCAATCAGCCCCAGCATTTT.

The chain carries TRBV6-6 and TRBJ2-1, with 9 bases fitting TRBD1. The germline gives CDR1 MNHNY, CDR2 SVGAGI (reference sequence). V lost 5 bases to trimming and J lost 16 bases; unmatched junction nucleotides: 9. The CDR3 has 12 amino acids. The CDR3 coding sequence is TGTGCCAGCAGTCTTAACCGGGACAGGGATTTCTTC. It specifies CASSLNRDRDFF.

This chain connects TRBV5-8 to TRBJ2-3; 11 bases are a match to TRBD2. After removal of 2 bases from V and 1 base from J, the junction contained 12 bases not matched to a gene. The CDR3 runs to 19 residues. Per the germline V gene, CDR1 is SGHTS and CDR2 is YDEGEE. The CDR3 sequence is CASSFPEVAGGLGTDTQYF. In nucleotides, the CDR3 is TGTGCCAGCAGCTTCCCGGAGGTAGCGGGAGGGCTAGGCACAGATACGCAGTATTTT.

The chain has TRBV5-1 and TRBJ2-7, with D possibly matching TRBD1 (5 bases). V gave up 0 bases and J gave up 3 bases, with 10 bases separating them. The CDR3 totals 14 residues. The V gene's germline CDR1 is SGHRS and CDR2 YFSETQ. The CDR3 spells CASSLGQGYYEQYF. The CDR3 region has the DNA TGCGCCAGCAGCTTGGGGCAGGGCTACTACGAGCAGTACTTC.